This T cell receptor beta chain was identified during a study of blood T cells in healthy people across ages. PCR was performed a second time for about 7 to 12 cycles using a sample-barcoded 5' primer and a J-beta primer mix. TCRdb recomputed calls from the 5' RACE reads with MiXCR, one row per CDR3 protein. The sample lists roughly 1,300,000 distinct CDR3 sequences; roughly 64% were seen once. Study-wide results and caveats: It was not possible, with unsorted PBMCs, to conclusively compare naive and antigen-experienced cells.

V gave up 9 bases and J gave up 0 bases, with 9 bases separating them. The CDR3 extends over 13 amino acids. Germline lookup yields CDR1 LNHDA and CDR2 SQIVND (reference sequence). Points on this clonotype: Antigen: not known.

This sequence was found in a man between 18 and 29 years old in good health. Sequenced sample: blood. The chain carries TRBV19 and TRBJ2-4; D is undetermined. In nucleotides, the CDR3 is TGTGCCAGCGCCAGACAAGCCAAAAACATTCAGTACTTC. Amino acids: CASARQAKNIQYF.